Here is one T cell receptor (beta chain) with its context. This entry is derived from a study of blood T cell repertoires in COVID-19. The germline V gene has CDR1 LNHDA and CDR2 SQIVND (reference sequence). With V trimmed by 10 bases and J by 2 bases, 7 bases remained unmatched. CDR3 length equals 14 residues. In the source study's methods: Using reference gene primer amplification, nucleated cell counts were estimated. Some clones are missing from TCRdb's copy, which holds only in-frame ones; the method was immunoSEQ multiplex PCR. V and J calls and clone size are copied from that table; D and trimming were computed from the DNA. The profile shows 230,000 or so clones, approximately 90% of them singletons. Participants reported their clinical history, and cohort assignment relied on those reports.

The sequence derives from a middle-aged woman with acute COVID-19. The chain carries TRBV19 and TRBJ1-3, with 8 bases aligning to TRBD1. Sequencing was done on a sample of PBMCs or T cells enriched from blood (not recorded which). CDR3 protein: CATHMDRAGNTIYF. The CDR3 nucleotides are TGTGCCACCCACATGGACAGGGCTGGAAACACCATATATTTT.